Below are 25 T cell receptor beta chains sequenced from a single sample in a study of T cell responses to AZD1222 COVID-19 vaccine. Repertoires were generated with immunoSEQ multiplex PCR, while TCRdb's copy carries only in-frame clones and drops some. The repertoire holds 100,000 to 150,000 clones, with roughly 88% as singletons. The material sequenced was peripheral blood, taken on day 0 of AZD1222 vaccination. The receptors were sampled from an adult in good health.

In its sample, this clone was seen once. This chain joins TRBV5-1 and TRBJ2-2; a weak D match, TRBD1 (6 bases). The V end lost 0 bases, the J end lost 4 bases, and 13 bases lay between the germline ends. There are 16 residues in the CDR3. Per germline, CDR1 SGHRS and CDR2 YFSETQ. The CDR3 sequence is CASSLGSRGGTGELFF. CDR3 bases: TGCGCCAGCAGCTTGGGGAGCAGGGGCGGCACCGGGGAGCTGTTTTTT. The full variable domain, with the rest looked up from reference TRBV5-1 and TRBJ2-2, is KAGVTQTPRYLIKTRGQQVTLSCSPISGHRSVSWYQQTPGQGLQFLFEYFSETQRNKGNFPGRFSGRQFSNSRSEMNVSTLELGDSALYLCASSLGSRGGTGELFFGEGSRLTVL.

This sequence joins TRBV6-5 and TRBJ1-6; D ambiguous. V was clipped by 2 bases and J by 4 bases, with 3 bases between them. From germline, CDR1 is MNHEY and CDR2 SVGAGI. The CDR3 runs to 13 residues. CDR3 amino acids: CASSYGYNSPLHF. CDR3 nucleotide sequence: TGTGCCAGCAGTTACGGATATAATTCACCCCTCCACTTT.

As DNA, the CDR3 is TGTGCCAGCAGCTTGGGCCGCGAAGGGGAAAAACTGTTTTTT. Residues: CASSLGREGEKLFF. The rearrangement uses TRBV11-1 and TRBJ1-4; D uncertain. The CDR3 consists of 14 residues. The V end was cut by 3 bases, the J end by 8 bases, with 13 bases between. Germline values: CDR1 SGHAT, CDR2 FQDESV (reference sequence). Full variable domain (remainder filled in from reference TRBV11-1 and TRBJ1-4): EAEVAQSPRYKITEKSQAVAFWCDPISGHATLYWYRQILGQGPELLVQFQDESVVDDSQLPKDRFSAERLKGVDSTLKIQPAELGDSAMYLCASSLGREGEKLFFGSGTQLSVL.

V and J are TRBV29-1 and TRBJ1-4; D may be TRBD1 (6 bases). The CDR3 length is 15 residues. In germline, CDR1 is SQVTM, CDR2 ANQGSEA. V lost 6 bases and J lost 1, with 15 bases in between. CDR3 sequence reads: CSVGEWGQTNEKLFF. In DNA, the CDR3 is TGCAGCGTCGGGGAGTGGGGGCAAACTAATGAAAAACTGTTTTTT. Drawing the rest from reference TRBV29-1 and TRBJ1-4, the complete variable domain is SAVISQKPSRDICQRGTSLTIQCQVDSQVTMMFWYRQQPGQSLTLIATANQGSEATYESGFVIDKFPISRPNLTFSTLTVSNMSPEDSSIYLCSVGEWGQTNEKLFFGSGTQLSVL.

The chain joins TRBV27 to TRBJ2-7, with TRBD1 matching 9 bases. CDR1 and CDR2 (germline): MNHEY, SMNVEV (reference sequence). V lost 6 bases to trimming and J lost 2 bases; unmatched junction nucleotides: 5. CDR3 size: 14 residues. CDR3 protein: CASSLGQGAYEQYF. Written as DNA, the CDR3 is TGTGCCAGCAGCCTGGGACAGGGCGCCTACGAGCAGTACTTC.

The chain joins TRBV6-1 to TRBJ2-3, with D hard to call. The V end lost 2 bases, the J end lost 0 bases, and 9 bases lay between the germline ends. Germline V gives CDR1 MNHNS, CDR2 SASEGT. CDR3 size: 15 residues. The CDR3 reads CASSESTYSTDTQYF. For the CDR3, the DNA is TGTGCCAGCAGTGAATCGACGTATAGCACAGATACGCAGTATTTT.

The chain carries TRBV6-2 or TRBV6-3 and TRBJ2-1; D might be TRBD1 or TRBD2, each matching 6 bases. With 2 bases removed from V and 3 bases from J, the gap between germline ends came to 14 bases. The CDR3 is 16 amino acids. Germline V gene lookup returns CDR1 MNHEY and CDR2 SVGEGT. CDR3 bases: TGTGCCAGCAGTTACCGGGGGCTAGCAAACTACAATGAGCAGTTCTTC. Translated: CASSYRGLANYNEQFF.

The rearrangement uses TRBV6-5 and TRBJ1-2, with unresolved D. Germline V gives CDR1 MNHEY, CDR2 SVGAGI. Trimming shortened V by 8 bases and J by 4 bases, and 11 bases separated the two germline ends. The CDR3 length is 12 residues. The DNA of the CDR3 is TGTGCCAGCTCTGGAGGCACCTATGGCTACACCTTC. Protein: CASSGGTYGYTF.

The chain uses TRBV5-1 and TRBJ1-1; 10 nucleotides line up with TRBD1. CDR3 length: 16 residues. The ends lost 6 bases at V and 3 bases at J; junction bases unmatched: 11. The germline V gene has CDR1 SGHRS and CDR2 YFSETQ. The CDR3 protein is CASKDRSGTGDTEAFF. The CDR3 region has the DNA TGCGCCAGCAAAGACAGGTCGGGGACAGGGGACACTGAAGCTTTCTTT. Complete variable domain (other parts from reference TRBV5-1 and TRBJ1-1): KAGVTQTPRYLIKTRGQQVTLSCSPISGHRSVSWYQQTPGQGLQFLFEYFSETQRNKGNFPGRFSGRQFSNSRSEMNVSTLELGDSALYLCASKDRSGTGDTEAFFGQGTRLTVV.

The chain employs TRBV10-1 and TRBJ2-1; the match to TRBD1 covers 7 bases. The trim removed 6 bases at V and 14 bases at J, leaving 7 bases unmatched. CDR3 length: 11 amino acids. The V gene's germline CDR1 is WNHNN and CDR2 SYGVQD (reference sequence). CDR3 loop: CASRETGCKFF. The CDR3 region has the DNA TGCGCCAGCAGAGAGACAGGGTGTAAGTTCTTC.

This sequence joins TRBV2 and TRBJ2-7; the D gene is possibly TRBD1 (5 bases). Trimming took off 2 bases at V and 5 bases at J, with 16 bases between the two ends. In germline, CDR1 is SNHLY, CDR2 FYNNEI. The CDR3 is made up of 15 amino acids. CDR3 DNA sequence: TGTGCCAGCAGTGAAATACAGGAAGGTCGCGACGAGCAGTACTTC. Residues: CASSEIQEGRDEQYF.

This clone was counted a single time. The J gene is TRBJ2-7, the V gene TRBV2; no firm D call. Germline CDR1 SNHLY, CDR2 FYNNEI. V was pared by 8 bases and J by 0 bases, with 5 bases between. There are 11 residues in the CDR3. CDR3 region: CASGNSYEQYF. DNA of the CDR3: TGTGCCAGCGGGAACTCCTACGAGCAGTACTTC. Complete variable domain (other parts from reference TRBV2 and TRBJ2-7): EPEVTQTPSHQVTQMGQEVILRCVPISNHLYFYWYRQILGQKVEFLVSFYNNEISEKSEIFDDQFSVERPDGSNFTLKIRSTKLEDSAMYFCASGNSYEQYFGPGTRLTVT.

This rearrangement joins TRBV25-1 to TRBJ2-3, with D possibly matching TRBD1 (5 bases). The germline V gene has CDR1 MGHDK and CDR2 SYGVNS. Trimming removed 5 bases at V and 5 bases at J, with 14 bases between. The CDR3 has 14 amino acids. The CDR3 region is CASSFGRDGDTQYF. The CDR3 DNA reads TGTGCCAGCAGTTTTGGCAGGGATGGAGATACGCAGTATTTT.

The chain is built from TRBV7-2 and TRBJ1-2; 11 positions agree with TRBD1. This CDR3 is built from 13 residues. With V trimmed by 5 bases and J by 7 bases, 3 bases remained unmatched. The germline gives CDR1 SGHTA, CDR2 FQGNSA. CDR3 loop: CASSRGQGVGYTF. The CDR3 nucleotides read TGTGCCAGCAGCAGGGGACAGGGGGTTGGCTACACCTTC.

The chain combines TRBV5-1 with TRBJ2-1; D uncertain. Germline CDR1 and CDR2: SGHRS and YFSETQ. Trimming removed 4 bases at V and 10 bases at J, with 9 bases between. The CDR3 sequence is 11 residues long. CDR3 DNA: TGCGCCAGCAGCCCAGACCGAGAGCAGTTCTTC. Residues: CASSPDREQFF.

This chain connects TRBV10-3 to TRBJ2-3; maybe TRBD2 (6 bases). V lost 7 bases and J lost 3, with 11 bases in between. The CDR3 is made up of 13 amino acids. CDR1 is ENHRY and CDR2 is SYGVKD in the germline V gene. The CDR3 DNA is TGTGCCATCACTGGGGCGGGGACAGATACGCAGTATTTT. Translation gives CAITGAGTDTQYF.

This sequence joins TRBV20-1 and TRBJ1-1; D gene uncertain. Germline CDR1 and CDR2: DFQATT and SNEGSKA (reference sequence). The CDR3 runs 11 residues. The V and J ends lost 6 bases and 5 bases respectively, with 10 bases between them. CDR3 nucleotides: TGCAGTGCCCGGATGTGGACTGAAGCTTTCTTT. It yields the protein CSARMWTEAFF.

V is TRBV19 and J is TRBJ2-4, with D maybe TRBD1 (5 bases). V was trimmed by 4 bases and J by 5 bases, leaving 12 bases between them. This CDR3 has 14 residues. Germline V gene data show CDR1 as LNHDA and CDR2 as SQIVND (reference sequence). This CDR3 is CASSTPDNQNIQYF. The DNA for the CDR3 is TGTGCCAGTAGTACCCCGGACAACCAAAACATTCAGTACTTC.

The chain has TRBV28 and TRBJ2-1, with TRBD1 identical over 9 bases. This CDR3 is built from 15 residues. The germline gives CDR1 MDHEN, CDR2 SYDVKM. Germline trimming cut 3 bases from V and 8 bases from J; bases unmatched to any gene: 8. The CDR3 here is CASSLGDRVSHEQFF. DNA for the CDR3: TGTGCCAGCAGTTTGGGGGACAGGGTCTCCCATGAGCAGTTCTTC. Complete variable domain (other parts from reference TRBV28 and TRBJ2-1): DVKVTQSSRYLVKRTGEKVFLECVQDMDHENMFWYRQDPGLGLRLIYFSYDVKMKEKGDIPEGYSVSREKKERFSLILESASTNQTSMYLCASSLGDRVSHEQFFGPGTRLTVL.

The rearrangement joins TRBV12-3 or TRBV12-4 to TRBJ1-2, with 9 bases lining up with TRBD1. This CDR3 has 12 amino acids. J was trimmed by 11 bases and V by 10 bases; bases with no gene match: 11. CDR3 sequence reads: CAIRRTGEEYTF. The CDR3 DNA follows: TGTGCCATCAGGCGGACAGGGGAGGAGTACACCTTC.

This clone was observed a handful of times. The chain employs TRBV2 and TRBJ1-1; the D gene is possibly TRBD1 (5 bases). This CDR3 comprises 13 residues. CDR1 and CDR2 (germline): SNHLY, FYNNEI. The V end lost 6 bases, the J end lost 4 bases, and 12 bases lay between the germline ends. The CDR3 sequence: CASRISGTTEAFF. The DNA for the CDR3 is TGTGCCAGCAGAATCTCAGGGACCACTGAAGCTTTCTTT.

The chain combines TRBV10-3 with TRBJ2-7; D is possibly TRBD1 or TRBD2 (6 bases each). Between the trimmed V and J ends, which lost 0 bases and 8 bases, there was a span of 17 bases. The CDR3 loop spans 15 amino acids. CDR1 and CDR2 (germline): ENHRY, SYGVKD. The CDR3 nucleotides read TGTGCCATCAGTGAGTCCGCAGGGGAGGTTAAAAAGCAGTACTTC. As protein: CAISESAGEVKKQYF.

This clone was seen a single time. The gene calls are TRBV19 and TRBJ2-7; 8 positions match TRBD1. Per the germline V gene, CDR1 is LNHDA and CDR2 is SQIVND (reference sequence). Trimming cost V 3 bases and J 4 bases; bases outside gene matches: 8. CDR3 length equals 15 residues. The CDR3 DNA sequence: TGTGCCAGTAGTATGAAGGGTGACAGGGGTTACGAGCAGTACTTC. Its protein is CASSMKGDRGYEQYF.

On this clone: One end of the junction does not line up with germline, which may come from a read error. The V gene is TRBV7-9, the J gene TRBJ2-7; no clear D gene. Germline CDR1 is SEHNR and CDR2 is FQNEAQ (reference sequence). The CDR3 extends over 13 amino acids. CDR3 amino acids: CASSLSPSNEQYF. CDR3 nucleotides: TGTGCCAGCAGCTTATCCCCCTCCAACGAGCAGTACTTC.

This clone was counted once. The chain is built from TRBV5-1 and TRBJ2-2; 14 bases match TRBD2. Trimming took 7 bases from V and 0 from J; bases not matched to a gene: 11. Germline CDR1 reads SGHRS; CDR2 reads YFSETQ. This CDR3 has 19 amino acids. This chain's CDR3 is CASHPKGTSGGSNTGELFF. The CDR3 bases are TGCGCCAGCCATCCAAAAGGGACTAGCGGGGGCTCGAACACCGGGGAGCTGTTTTTT.